A single sample gave rise to the 29 T cell receptor beta chains below, sequenced in a study of blood T cell repertoires in COVID-19. Clones were sequenced by immunoSEQ multiplex PCR, and TCRdb holds only the in-frame ones, with some missing. This sample yields 200,000 to 300,000 clones, of which about 87% are seen a single time; about 4% belongs to the top ten. What was sequenced was peripheral blood. The receptors shown here come from a middle-aged woman with acute or convalescent COVID-19.

This clone was recorded only once. The chain joins TRBV30 to TRBJ1-2; D perhaps matches TRBD1 (6 bases). V was shortened by 3 bases and J by 1 base, with 15 bases between the two germline ends. CDR1 and CDR2 from the germline V gene are GTSNPN and SVGIG (reference sequence). This CDR3 spans 15 amino acids. CDR3 in amino acids: CAWRLGTRNNYGYTF. The CDR3 bases are TGTGCCTGGAGGCTCGGGACAAGGAATAACTATGGCTACACCTTC.

This chain uses TRBV7-2 with TRBJ1-4; D uncertain. V lost 5 bases to trimming and J lost 5 bases, with 9 bases between them. This CDR3 region has 13 residues. Germline CDR1 reads SGHTA; CDR2 reads FQGNSA. Here the CDR3 DNA reads TGTGCCAGCAGCCCCGTCCTAAATGAAAAACTGTTTTTT. Its translation: CASSPVLNEKLFF. Full variable domain (missing parts from reference TRBV7-2 and TRBJ1-4): GAGVSQSPSNKVTEKGKDVELRCDPISGHTALYWYRQSLGQGLEFLIYFQGNSAPDKSGLPSDRFSAERTGGSVSTLTIQRTQQEDSAVYLCASSPVLNEKLFFGSGTQLSVL.

The genes are TRBV2 and TRBJ1-1; maybe TRBD1 (6 bases). Germline CDR1 is SNHLY and CDR2 is FYNNEI. V was cut by 3 bases and J by 7 bases, with 12 bases left in between. The CDR3 runs to 13 residues. The CDR3 nucleotides read TGTGCCAGCAGTGAGCGAGAGGACAGTGAAGCTTTCTTT. This codes for CASSEREDSEAFF.

V is TRBV5-6 and J is TRBJ1-5; TRBD1 matches 10 bases. Trimming cost V 4 bases and J 4 bases; bases outside gene matches: 2. There are 14 residues in the CDR3. Germline lookup yields CDR1 SGHDT and CDR2 YYEEEE. DNA of the CDR3: TGTGCCAGCAGCCCGGGACAGGGGAATCAGCCCCAGCATTTT. Its protein product is CASSPGQGNQPQHF.

The V and J genes are TRBV5-1 and TRBJ1-1; 7 bases fit TRBD1. Germline V CDR1 and CDR2: SGHRS, YFSETQ. The CDR3 has 14 residues. The trim removed 2 bases at V and 4 bases at J, leaving 5 bases unmatched. The CDR3 DNA sequence: TGCGCCAGCAGCTTATCTACAGGGGCCACTGAAGCTTTCTTT. Translating gives CASSLSTGATEAFF.

The chain couples TRBV11-2 to TRBJ2-5; D not certain. The CDR3 has 12 residues. From germline, CDR1 is SGHAT and CDR2 FQNNGV. As DNA, the CDR3 is TGTGCTGTCAGTCGCGATCCAGGGACCCAGTACTTC. It specifies CAVSRDPGTQYF.

This clone was counted between two and nine times. The chain carries TRBV30 and TRBJ1-1, with 9 bases identical to TRBD1. The CDR3 has 16 amino acids. Germline values: CDR1 GTSNPN, CDR2 SVGIG (reference sequence). Losses at the gene ends were 3 bases for V and 4 bases for J; bases not matched to a gene: 12. CDR3 residues: CAWRPLQTGGFTEAFF. The CDR3 DNA is TGTGCCTGGAGACCCCTCCAGACAGGGGGGTTCACTGAAGCTTTCTTT.

The chain recombines TRBV6-2 or TRBV6-3 with TRBJ2-3; D uncertain. The CDR3 has 12 residues. The V end was cut by 4 bases, the J end by 12 bases, with 14 bases between. Germline CDR1 reads MNHEY; CDR2 reads SVGEGT. The CDR3 reads CASSFVAFSQYF. In nucleotides, the CDR3 is TGTGCCAGCAGTTTCGTGGCTTTCTCCCAGTATTTT.

The chain recombines TRBV7-6 with TRBJ1-4, with D perhaps matching TRBD1 (5 bases). Looked up from germline, CDR1 is SGHVS and CDR2 is FNYEAQ. The CDR3 runs to 14 residues. The V and J ends lost 2 bases and 4 bases respectively, with 8 bases between them. The CDR3, as DNA: TGTGCCAGCAGCTTACGGGACTTTAATGAAAAACTGTTTTTT. This translates into CASSLRDFNEKLFF.

This chain uses TRBV9 with TRBJ2-5, with TRBD1 matching over 7 bases. The CDR3 totals 15 residues. Germline CDR1 is SGDLS and CDR2 is YYNGEE. Trimming removed 3 bases from V and 1 base from J; junction bases left unmatched: 6. The CDR3: CASSAGTAIQETQYF. CDR3 nucleotide sequence: TGTGCCAGCAGCGCCGGGACAGCCATCCAAGAGACCCAGTACTTC.

For the CDR3, the DNA is TGTGCCAGCAGCCTGTCGGCGGCCTCTGGAAACACCATATATTTT. Translating gives CASSLSAASGNTIYF. J is TRBJ1-3 and V is TRBV3-1 (or the pseudogene TRBV3-2); D uncertain. CDR3 length equals 15 residues. The germline V and J ends were trimmed by 4 bases and 0 bases, with 10 bases remaining between them. The germline V gene has CDR1 LGHDT and CDR2 YNNKEL (reference sequence).

The CDR3 sequence: CASSLVPPGQGYNEQFF. DNA for the CDR3: TGCGCCAGCAGCTTGGTACCCCCGGGACAGGGATACAATGAGCAGTTCTTC. This rearrangement joins TRBV5-1 to TRBJ2-1; 9 bases agree with TRBD1. Germline lookup yields CDR1 SGHRS and CDR2 YFSETQ. J lost 4 bases, V lost 0 bases, and 8 bases had no gene match. This CDR3 is 17 amino acids long.

The rearrangement joins TRBV19 to TRBJ2-6; 9 positions agree with TRBD1. The CDR3 length is 16 residues. Losses at the gene ends were 9 bases for V and 1 base for J; bases not matched to a gene: 7. Germline V gene sequence: CDR1 LNHDA, CDR2 SQIVND (reference sequence). CDR3: CARYRGLCSGANVLTF. The CDR3 DNA reads TGTGCCAGATACAGGGGGCTTTGTTCTGGGGCCAACGTCCTGACTTTC. The full variable domain, in which reference TRBV19 and TRBJ2-6 provide the parts outside the CDR3, is DGGITQSPKYLFRKEGQNVTLSCEQNLNHDAMYWYRQDPGQGLRLIYYSQIVNDFQKGDIAEGYSVSREKKESFPLTVTSAQKNPTAFYLCARYRGLCSGANVLTFGAGSRLTVL.

The J gene is TRBJ2-2, the V gene TRBV29-1; 7 bases map to TRBD2. Germline V gene data show CDR1 as SQVTM and CDR2 as ANQGSEA. The ends lost 6 bases at V and 6 bases at J; junction bases unmatched: 4. This CDR3 has 12 amino acids. The CDR3 bases are TGCAGCGTGGGAGGGAGACCCGGGGAGCTGTTTTTT. It specifies CSVGGRPGELFF.

V is TRBV2 and J is TRBJ1-2, with D possibly matching TRBD1 (5 bases). The V gene lost 6 bases and the J gene lost 3 bases, with 17 bases spanning the gap. The germline V gene encodes CDR1 SNHLY and CDR2 FYNNEI. The CDR3 is 15 residues long. The CDR3 loop is CASRPVGGGDYGYTF. Written as DNA, the CDR3 is TGTGCCAGCAGACCCGTTGGTGGGGGGGACTATGGCTACACCTTC.

This clone was counted only a few times. V and J are TRBV15 and TRBJ1-2, with D possibly TRBD1 on 5 matching bases. CDR3 length: 15 residues. Between the trimmed V and J ends, which lost 5 bases and 3 bases, there was a span of 16 bases. Germline V gives CDR1 LNHNV, CDR2 YYDKDF (reference sequence). The CDR3 sequence: CATSLGPGSDYGYTF. The CDR3 DNA reads TGTGCCACCAGCCTGGGGCCCGGCTCGGACTATGGCTACACCTTC.

The V gene is TRBV2, the J gene TRBJ1-3; possibly TRBD1 for D (6 bases). Germline loops: CDR1 SNHLY, CDR2 FYNNEI. The ends were cut back, 4 bases at V and 4 bases at J, with 11 bases in the middle. This CDR3 contains 14 residues. For the CDR3, the DNA is TGTGCCAGCAGTGTCACAGGGTGGGGAAACACCATATATTTT. This encodes CASSVTGWGNTIYF.

The V gene is TRBV6-5, the J gene TRBJ1-2; 10 bases map to TRBD1. Per germline, CDR1 MNHEY and CDR2 SVGAGI. The length of the CDR3 is 15 residues. The V and J ends lost 8 bases and 5 bases, in that order; junction bases with no gene match: 11. The CDR3, as DNA: TGTGCCAGCCACTCTGGGACAGGGGACCGGTATGGCTACACCTTC. Its translation is CASHSGTGDRYGYTF.

The chain combines TRBV11-2 with TRBJ2-7; tentatively, D is TRBD1 (6 bases). Between the trimmed V and J ends, which lost 3 bases and 2 bases, there was a span of 11 bases. Germline V gives CDR1 SGHAT, CDR2 FQNNGV. The CDR3 spans 14 residues. The CDR3, as DNA: TGTGCCAGCAGCTTGGACAGCCACCCCTACGAGCAGTACGTC. Its translation is CASSLDSHPYEQYV.

The chain joins TRBV6-6 to TRBJ1-4, with D possibly TRBD1 on 6 matching bases. The CDR3 length is 15 residues. Trimming cost V 5 bases and J 0 bases, with 10 bases left between them. Germline lookup yields CDR1 MNHNY and CDR2 SVGAGI (reference sequence). The CDR3 loop is CASSMDSSTNEKLFF. The CDR3 DNA reads TGTGCCAGCAGTATGGACAGTTCAACTAATGAAAAACTGTTTTTT.

This chain connects TRBV5-1 to TRBJ2-5; D may be TRBD1 (5 bases). Between the trimmed V and J ends, which lost 4 bases and 6 bases, there was a span of 25 bases. Germline CDR1 reads SGHRS; CDR2 reads YFSETQ. The CDR3 totals 17 residues. Here the CDR3 reads CASSVESWGITGQTQYF. The CDR3, as DNA: TGCGCCAGCAGCGTGGAGAGTTGGGGAATTACAGGACAGACCCAGTACTTC.

This rearrangement joins TRBV5-1 to TRBJ2-3; TRBD1 is a possible D gene (5 bases). Trimming removed 4 bases from V and 0 bases from J, with 18 bases in between. This CDR3 comprises 17 residues. Germline V gene data show CDR1 as SGHRS and CDR2 as YFSETQ. CDR3 region: CASSVSRGPPSTDTQYF. The CDR3 DNA reads as TGCGCCAGCAGCGTGAGTAGGGGCCCCCCTAGCACAGATACGCAGTATTTT.

The genes are TRBV24-1 and TRBJ2-7; 10 positions match TRBD1. This CDR3 is 16 amino acids long. Germline V CDR1 and CDR2: KGHDR, SFDVKD. V lost 3 bases and J lost 0; bases outside the gene matches: 4. CDR3 nucleotide sequence: TGTGCCACCAGTGATCTCCGGGACAGGGGCTCCTACGAGCAGTACGTC. Its translation is CATSDLRDRGSYEQYV.

This chain joins TRBV6-5 and TRBJ1-2; 7 positions agree with TRBD1. There are 14 residues in the CDR3. Per the germline V gene, CDR1 is MNHEY and CDR2 is SVGAGI. The V segment lost 4 bases and the J segment 4 bases; nucleotides outside the gene matches: 6. The CDR3 sequence: CASSLSGGSYGYTF. CDR3 DNA sequence: TGTGCCAGCAGTTTGTCAGGGGGGAGCTATGGCTACACCTTC.

The V call is TRBV10-1, the J call TRBJ2-5, with unresolved D. V was cut by 6 bases and J by 3 bases, with 8 bases left in between. This CDR3 has 12 amino acids. Germline-derived CDR1 and CDR2 are WNHNN and SYGVQD (reference sequence). CDR3: CASSENKETQYF. Here the CDR3 DNA reads TGCGCCAGCAGCGAAAACAAAGAGACCCAGTACTTC.

This clone was seen a single time. The chain has TRBV3-1 (or the pseudogene TRBV3-2) and TRBJ1-6; unclear D gene. Germline V gene data show CDR1 as LGHDT and CDR2 as YNNKEL (reference sequence). The CDR3 sequence is 17 residues long. V lost 0 bases and J lost 1, with 10 bases in between. The DNA of the CDR3 is TGTGCCAGCAGCCAAGATCCGGCGGGGTCCTATAATTCACCCCTCCACTTT. This gives the protein CASSQDPAGSYNSPLHF.

The chain uses TRBV5-1 and TRBJ2-2; no definite D call. Per the germline V gene, CDR1 is SGHRS and CDR2 is YFSETQ. The CDR3 loop spans 12 amino acids. Deletions cut 9 bases from V and 0 bases from J, with 6 bases between. CDR3 nucleotides: TGCGCCACTGTCGCGAACACCGGGGAGCTGTTTTTT. The encoded protein is CATVANTGELFF.

The rearrangement joins TRBV7-2 to TRBJ2-3; D not resolved. Trimming shortened V by 2 bases and J by 1 base, and 10 bases separated the two germline ends. The CDR3 spans 15 residues. Germline CDR1 and CDR2: SGHTA and FQGNSA. The CDR3 coding sequence is TGTGCCAGCAGCTTACTTTTAACTGGCACAGATACGCAGTATTTT. Its protein product is CASSLLLTGTDTQYF.

The rearrangement joins TRBV29-1 to TRBJ1-4; 8 bases map to TRBD1. Germline V gene sequence: CDR1 SQVTM, CDR2 ANQGSEA. This CDR3 has 13 amino acids. The junction had 7 bases not matched to a gene; V was cut back by 7 bases and J by 6 bases. CDR3 coding DNA: TGCAGCGCCGGACAGGGAATTCATGAAAAACTGTTTTTT. It is translated as CSAGQGIHEKLFF.